A selection of T cell receptor beta chains follows, all from one sample in a study of shared clonotypes between healthy human individuals. TCRdb's copy holds only in-frame clones and misses some; the assay was immunoSEQ multiplex PCR. The sample carries about 580,000 clones, roughly 98% recorded once. The sample taken for sequencing was naive CD8+ T cells sorted from blood. The receptor set was obtained from a man aged 25-45 years in good health. The conserved cysteine and the conserved F or W are not part of the CDR3 here. The order of the fields is clone size, V gene, CDR3 protein. Expanded clones get a size class; other rows say once, few or many, or leave the size out.

>once|TRBV15
ATSRTQSLETQY
>-|TRBV28
ASSLREEVLFSEAF
>-|TRBV7-2
ASSRKEGDSNTDTQY
>-|TRBV27
ASSLTLPGHEQY
>-|TRBV5-4
ASSLAVSAYEQY
>-|TRBV7-8
ASSLDRTGMYNEQF
>-|TRBV7-9
ASSLYGRVDTQY
>-|TRBV10-1
ASSETEGQEQY
>-|TRBV27
ASSLLGPPQKRVDEQY
>-|TRBV11-2
ASSFQGGIGYEQY
>-|TRBV10-3
AISEPGLAGDFSRYEQY
>-|TRBV7-6
ASSSRAGTEAF
>-|TRBV15
ATSRDGREEEKLF
>-|TRBV9
ASSVATTDEQY
>-|TRBV11-2
ASSSTSDQETQY
>-|TRBV4-1
ASSQDSYSNQPQH
>-|TRBV4-2
ASSLYWVGNQPQH
>-|TRBV13
ASSWQGSGGEQY
>-|TRBV4-1
ASSQVGYRNEKLF
>-|TRBV2
ATQVNTGELF
>-|TRBV5-1
ASLPWTGMIGELF
>-|TRBV25-1
ASRRGRSGNEQF
>-|TRBV4-1
ASSQEASGSDGEQF
>-|TRBV28
ASSGPSGRRAETQY
>-|TRBV7-3
ASSLSTHEQY
>once|TRBV19
ASSTGGATEAF
>-|TRBV11-3
ASSSHRVRYEQY
>-|TRBV11-3
ASSRGQGGTEAF
>-|TRBV9
ASGQSGSLYEQY
>-|TRBV7-9
ASSFAGQIGYT
>-|TRBV7-6
ASSLANTGAGDNEQF
>-|TRBV5-6
ASSLSSPTQY
>-|TRBV14
ASSLPSAGEQY
>-|TRBV7-8
ASSLEGQNFNEQF
>once|TRBV27
ASSFGTGNYEQY
>-|TRBV14
ASSRDSSYEQY
>-|TRBV5-1
ASRLGRGRQNNEQF
>-|TRBV10-1
ASSDPGTTGKNIQY
>-|TRBV7-9
ASIFGLAGGKDEQF
>-|TRBV7-8
ASSSDSLLTTGELF
>-|TRBV9
ASSGLLQETQY
>-|TRBV10-3
APTLGTSTDTQY
>-|TRBV7-9
ASSKGQVDTQY
>once|TRBV6-6
ASSYTTGVGTEAF
>-|TRBV15
ATTRVENTEAF
>once|TRBV27
ASSPYSGHEYNEQF
>-|TRBV27
ASSSGQGGTYEQY
>-|TRBV7-9
ASSLLLGAQGNTEAF